Below, 31 T cell receptor beta chains from the same sample are listed, as sequenced in a study of OX40 agonist ivuxolimab in advanced cancers. The assay was immunoSEQ multiplex PCR, and TCRdb's table has in-frame clones only and misses some. The table shows approximately 54,000 clones, with approximately 90% occurring only once. The sequencing used CD4+ or CD8+ T cells sorted from blood, collected in a trial of the OX40 agonist ivuxolimab. These receptors came from an adult with an advanced solid tumor such as melanoma, head and neck, liver or kidney cancer.

The chain couples TRBV14 to TRBJ1-2, with a weak D call TRBD1 (6 bases). CDR1 is SGHDN and CDR2 is FVKESK in the germline V gene. Trimming left V 1 base short and J 3 bases short, with 9 bases between. There are 14 residues in the CDR3. The CDR3: CASSQATGYYGYTF. DNA of the CDR3: TGTGCCAGCAGCCAAGCCACAGGGTACTATGGCTACACCTTC.

The genes are TRBV18 and TRBJ2-1, with unresolved D. The CDR3 loop spans 15 amino acids. The V gene's germline CDR1 is KGHSH and CDR2 LQKENI. V shed 1 base and J shed 3 bases, with 10 bases lying between them. The CDR3 region is CASSPLDPLYNEQFF. CDR3 DNA: TGTGCCAGCTCACCACTGGATCCCCTCTACAATGAGCAGTTCTTC.

The CDR3, as DNA: TGTGCCATCAGGAGCCCGGGACTAGCGGGGGGCAACACCGGGGAGCTGTTTTTT. This gives the protein CAIRSPGLAGGNTGELFF. The J gene is TRBJ2-2, the V gene TRBV10-3; 15 bases agree with TRBD2. Germline V gives CDR1 ENHRY, CDR2 SYGVKD. This CDR3 contains 18 residues. V lost 6 bases to trimming and J lost 2 bases; unmatched junction nucleotides: 7.

Only one count was recorded for this clone. J is TRBJ2-2 and V is TRBV2, with 10 bases that match TRBD2. Germline loops: CDR1 SNHLY, CDR2 FYNNEI. There are 17 residues in the CDR3. Losses at the gene ends were 6 bases for V and 6 bases for J; bases not matched to a gene: 13. As DNA, the CDR3 is TGTGCCAGCAGCCTGACCACTAGCGGGGCCCTCTCCGGGGAGCTGTTTTTT. Protein sequence: CASSLTTSGALSGELFF.

The rearrangement uses TRBV27 and TRBJ1-2; possibly TRBD1 for D (5 bases). With 5 bases removed from V and 0 bases from J, the gap between germline ends came to 7 bases. The CDR3 contains 13 residues. The germline V gene encodes CDR1 MNHEY and CDR2 SMNVEV (reference sequence). The DNA of the CDR3 is TGTGCCAGCAGTCTGACAGCTAACTATGGCTACACCTTC. Amino acid sequence: CASSLTANYGYTF.

V and J are TRBV30 and TRBJ1-2; D unresolved. The CDR3 loop spans 12 amino acids. The V gene lost 0 bases and the J gene lost 8 bases, with 10 bases spanning the gap. Germline lookup yields CDR1 GTSNPN and CDR2 SVGIG (reference sequence). CDR3 bases: TGTGCCTGGAGTGTTGTCACGGAGGGCTACACCTTC. Protein: CAWSVVTEGYTF.

This sequence joins TRBV15 and TRBJ2-1; D remains ambiguous. CDR3 length: 17 residues. Germline V gene sequence: CDR1 LNHNV, CDR2 YYDKDF (reference sequence). The V gene lost 5 bases and the J gene lost 2 bases, with 19 bases spanning the gap. The CDR3: CATSASRGTNPYNEQFF. The CDR3, as DNA: TGTGCCACCAGCGCGTCGCGCGGAACCAACCCCTACAATGAGCAGTTCTTC. Filled out from reference TRBV15 and TRBJ2-1, the complete variable domain reads DAMVIQNPRYQVTQFGKPVTLSCSQTLNHNVMYWYQQKSSQAPKLLFHYYDKDFNNEADTPDNFQSRRPNTSFCFLDIRSPGLGDTAMYLCATSASRGTNPYNEQFFGPGTRLTVL.

V and J are TRBV5-4 and TRBJ2-7, with 12 bases lining up with TRBD2. The CDR3 is 16 amino acids. Germline CDR1 SGHNT, CDR2 YYREEE (reference sequence). V lost 3 bases, J lost 2 bases, and 6 bases stayed unmatched. CDR3: CASSWSSGGAAYEQYF. The CDR3 DNA reads TGTGCCAGCAGCTGGTCTAGCGGGGGGGCTGCCTACGAGCAGTACTTC.

The chain uses TRBV19 and TRBJ2-2, with TRBD1 matching over 8 bases. CDR3 length equals 17 residues. In germline, CDR1 is LNHDA, CDR2 SQIVND (reference sequence). V shed 3 bases and J 0 bases; nucleotides not matched to a gene: 6. CDR3 DNA: TGTGCCAGTAGTATTCTGGTGGGACAGGCGAACACCGGGGAGCTGTTTTTT. It is translated as CASSILVGQANTGELFF.

The chain recombines TRBV5-1 with TRBJ2-5, with TRBD1 identical over 10 bases. This CDR3 is 15 amino acids long. V trimming: 7 bases; J trimming: 4 bases; junction bases outside the gene matches: 10. CDR1 and CDR2 from the germline V gene are SGHRS and YFSETQ. The CDR3 bases are TGCGCCAGCGCTACGACAGGGGGCGGTGGAGAGACCCAGTACTTC. The encoded protein is CASATTGGGGETQYF.

The table lists this clone with a few counts. The gene calls are TRBV7-9 and TRBJ1-5; D unclear. CDR3 length equals 15 residues. V lost 5 bases, J lost 6 bases, and 17 bases lay in between. CDR1 SEHNR and CDR2 FQNEAQ come from the germline V gene (reference sequence). CDR3 sequence reads: CASSQVGSSSQPQHF. In DNA form, the CDR3 reads TGTGCCAGCAGCCAAGTAGGTAGTAGTAGTCAGCCCCAGCATTTT.

The V call is TRBV5-1, the J call TRBJ2-7; tentatively, D is TRBD1 (7 bases). The V gene lost 1 base and the J gene lost 2 bases, with 13 bases spanning the gap. The CDR3 runs to 15 residues. CDR1 SGHRS and CDR2 YFSETQ come from the germline V gene. The CDR3 reads CASSLQAGGTYEQYF. The CDR3 DNA reads as TGCGCCAGCAGCTTGCAGGCAGGGGGGACCTACGAGCAGTACTTC.

The J gene is TRBJ2-5, the V gene TRBV7-9, with 9 bases aligning to TRBD1. The germline V gene has CDR1 SEHNR and CDR2 FQNEAQ (reference sequence). The CDR3 is made up of 15 amino acids. The junction had 5 bases not matched to a gene; V was cut back by 1 base and J by 5 bases. The CDR3 sequence is CASSLGTGVVETQYF. In DNA, the CDR3 is TGTGCCAGCAGCTTAGGGACAGGGGTGGTTGAGACCCAGTACTTC.

V usage is TRBV6-4 and J usage is TRBJ2-1; 11 bases fit TRBD2. The ends lost 0 bases at V and 10 bases at J; junction bases unmatched: 5. From germline, CDR1 is MRHNA and CDR2 SNTAGT. The CDR3 is made up of 15 amino acids. CDR3 loop: CASSDSPSGRREQFF. Written as DNA, the CDR3 is TGTGCCAGCAGTGACTCCCCTAGCGGGAGGAGGGAGCAGTTCTTC.

The rearrangement uses TRBV7-2 and TRBJ2-1, with 7 bases matching TRBD1. Per the germline V gene, CDR1 is SGHTA and CDR2 is FQGNSA. The CDR3 loop spans 14 amino acids. Trimming removed 1 base from V and 10 bases from J; junction bases left unmatched: 7. The chain's CDR3 is CASSLGDSRGEQFF. CDR3 in DNA: TGTGCCAGCAGCTTAGGGGACAGTAGGGGAGAGCAGTTCTTC. Complete variable domain (other parts from reference TRBV7-2 and TRBJ2-1): GAGVSQSPSNKVTEKGKDVELRCDPISGHTALYWYRQSLGQGLEFLIYFQGNSAPDKSGLPSDRFSAERTGGSVSTLTIQRTQQEDSAVYLCASSLGDSRGEQFFGPGTRLTVL.

The genes are TRBV10-2 and TRBJ1-4; D is unclear. With 4 bases removed from V and 2 bases from J, the gap between germline ends came to 11 bases. The CDR3 sequence is 15 residues long. The germline gives CDR1 WSHSY, CDR2 SAAADI. CDR3 protein: CASSVEGMTNEKLFF. In nucleotides, the CDR3 is TGCGCCAGCAGTGTTGAGGGAATGACTAATGAAAAACTGTTTTTT.

The chain couples TRBV6-5 to TRBJ1-1; D gene ambiguous. The CDR3 loop spans 15 amino acids. Germline CDR1 reads MNHEY; CDR2 reads SVGAGI. Trimming left V 0 bases short and J 1 base short, with 9 bases between. Written as DNA, the CDR3 is TGTGCCAGCAGTTACTCTTTGGCAGGGAACACTGAAGCTTTCTTT. It translates to CASSYSLAGNTEAFF.

The chain carries TRBV15 and TRBJ2-2, with D uncertain. The ends were cut back, 0 bases at V and 2 bases at J, with 7 bases in the middle. The length of the CDR3 is 15 residues. Germline V gene data show CDR1 as LNHNV and CDR2 as YYDKDF (reference sequence). The CDR3 reads CATSRERFNTGELFF. CDR3 DNA: TGTGCCACCAGCAGAGAGCGGTTCAACACCGGGGAGCTGTTTTTT.

J is TRBJ1-1 and V is TRBV5-1, with D unresolved. The CDR3 sequence is 15 residues long. The ends were cut back, 2 bases at V and 0 bases at J, with 11 bases in the middle. The germline V gene has CDR1 SGHRS and CDR2 YFSETQ. In DNA, the CDR3 is TGCGCCAGCAGCTTCGTCGGGCAGTTGAACACTGAAGCTTTCTTT. Amino acids: CASSFVGQLNTEAFF.

The chain carries TRBV27 and TRBJ2-1, with no clear D. The length of the CDR3 is 13 residues. Trimming took 4 bases from V and 7 from J, leaving 11 bases between them. Germline-derived CDR1 and CDR2 are MNHEY and SMNVEV (reference sequence). The CDR3 sequence is CASSYIPLNEQFF. CDR3 bases: TGTGCCAGCAGTTACATCCCTTTGAATGAGCAGTTCTTC.

This CDR3 is CASRGGPAMNTEAFF. In nucleotides, the CDR3 is TGTGCCAGCAGGGGGGGGCCTGCGATGAACACTGAAGCTTTCTTT. The rearrangement links TRBV9 to TRBJ1-1; weak D call: TRBD1 (6 bases). Trimming left V 5 bases short and J 0 bases short, with 14 bases between. Looked up from germline, CDR1 is SGDLS and CDR2 is YYNGEE. The CDR3 consists of 15 residues.

The gene calls are TRBV28 and TRBJ2-3; D ambiguous. Trimming pared 3 bases from V and 6 bases from J, leaving 16 bases between. CDR1 and CDR2 from the germline V gene are MDHEN and SYDVKM. This CDR3 has 15 residues. The CDR3 DNA is TGTGCCAGCAGTTTGGTGGGCACTTCAGACGATACGCAGTATTTT. This codes for CASSLVGTSDDTQYF.

CDR3 sequence reads: CASSLWTSGSHEQYF. CDR3 DNA sequence: TGTGCCAGCAGCTTATGGACTAGCGGGAGCCACGAGCAGTACTTC. The J gene is TRBJ2-7, the V gene TRBV7-9; 13 bases are shared with TRBD2. Germline lookup yields CDR1 SEHNR and CDR2 FQNEAQ (reference sequence). The CDR3 is 15 residues long. V shed 2 bases and J 5 bases; nucleotides not matched to a gene: 3.

The rearrangement links TRBV27 to TRBJ2-3; TRBD2 aligns across 11 bases. The CDR3 is 16 residues long. Looked up from germline, CDR1 is MNHEY and CDR2 is SMNVEV (reference sequence). V shed 1 base and J 4 bases; nucleotides not matched to a gene: 4. CDR3 sequence: CASSLFLAGGPDTQYF. The CDR3 DNA follows: TGTGCCAGCAGTTTATTTCTAGCGGGAGGCCCAGATACGCAGTATTTT.

A word on this clone: Mismatch with germline at one junction end may stem from a read error. The gene calls are TRBV7-9 and TRBJ2-1; TRBD2 aligns across 7 bases. The germline CDR1 and CDR2 sequences are SEHNR and FQNEAQ (reference sequence). The CDR3 is 15 amino acids. CDR3 amino acids: CASSLAVSSYNEQFF. In DNA, the CDR3 is TGTGCCAGCAGCCTAGCGGTTAGCTCCTACAATGAGCAGTTCTTC.

This chain uses TRBV7-3 with TRBJ2-1; TRBD1 might be the D (5 bases). This CDR3 region has 16 residues. Germline CDR1 reads SGHTA; CDR2 reads FQGTGA. V was trimmed by 4 bases and J by 0 bases, leaving 13 bases between them. The CDR3 DNA follows: TGTGCCAGCAGCTCCACCCAGGACAACTCCTACAATGAGCAGTTCTTC. This sequence encodes CASSSTQDNSYNEQFF.

V gene TRBV6-5 combines with J gene TRBJ2-6, with D unclear. The CDR3 is 14 amino acids. Germline CDR1 reads MNHEY; CDR2 reads SVGAGI. Trimming left V 4 bases short and J 1 base short, with 5 bases between. The CDR3 DNA reads TGTGCCAGCAGTTTTTCTTCTGGGGCCAACGTCCTGACTTTC. It translates to CASSFSSGANVLTF.

The chain uses TRBV7-3 and TRBJ2-3; the D gene is possibly TRBD2 (6 bases). Trimming stripped 4 bases from V and 2 bases from J, with 19 bases between. CDR1 SGHTA and CDR2 FQGTGA come from the germline V gene. This CDR3 has 17 residues. Written as DNA, the CDR3 is TGTGCCAGCAGCTCTAGCCCCCGGGGCGGGATCACAGATACGCAGTATTTT. It encodes CASSSSPRGGITDTQYF.

The chain links TRBV5-4 to TRBJ2-2; the match to TRBD2 covers 12 bases. Germline assignment: CDR1 SGHNT and CDR2 YYREEE (reference sequence). The CDR3 consists of 18 residues. Germline trimming cut 4 bases from V and 7 bases from J; bases unmatched to any gene: 14. The CDR3 nucleotides read TGTGCCAGCAGCCCCTTCTTTCTAGCGGGAGGGCTCAACGGGGAGCTGTTTTTT. Translating it yields CASSPFFLAGGLNGELFF.

The gene calls are TRBV5-6 and TRBJ2-7, with D maybe TRBD1 (6 bases). Trimming removed 0 bases at V and 9 bases at J, with 13 bases between. Germline V gene lookup returns CDR1 SGHDT and CDR2 YYEEEE. The CDR3 loop spans 13 amino acids. DNA of the CDR3: TGTGCCAGCAGCTTGGAGTCAGGGGTTTTGCAGTACTTC. It encodes CASSLESGVLQYF.

The chain carries TRBV19 and TRBJ2-3; TRBD2 matches at 9 bases. This CDR3 is built from 17 residues. The J segment lost 2 bases and the V segment lost 3 bases, leaving 9 bases of the junction unmatched. Germline V lookup: CDR1 LNHDA, CDR2 SQIVND (reference sequence). The CDR3 DNA reads TGTGCCAGTAGTATTGGATGGCGGGAGGGAGTCACAGATACGCAGTATTTT. The encoded protein is CASSIGWREGVTDTQYF.